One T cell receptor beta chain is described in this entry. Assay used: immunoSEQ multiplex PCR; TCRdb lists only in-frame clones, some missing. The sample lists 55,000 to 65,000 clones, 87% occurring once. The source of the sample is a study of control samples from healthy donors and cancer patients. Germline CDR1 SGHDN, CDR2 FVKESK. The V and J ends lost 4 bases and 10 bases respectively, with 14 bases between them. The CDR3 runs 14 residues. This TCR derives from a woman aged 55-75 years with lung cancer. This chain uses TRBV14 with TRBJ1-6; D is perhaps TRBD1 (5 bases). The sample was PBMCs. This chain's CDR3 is CASSPQGGSSPLHF. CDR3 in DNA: TGTGCCAGCAGCCCCCAGGGAGGGAGCTCACCCCTCCACTTT.